This entry lists 29 T cell receptor beta chains sequenced from one sample in a study of T cells in Graves' hyperthyroidism and ophthalmopathy. Amplification of TCR beta CDR3 regions used RNA as the template. Initially, a first-round RT-PCR of the TCR CDR3 employed the HTBI primer set. Each CDR3 protein gets one entry after TCRdb re-called the multiplex PCR reads with MiXCR. The table includes over 250,000 distinct CDR3 sequences, 15% to 20% detected once. The sequenced sample was blood. The receptors were gathered from an older woman with Graves' ophthalmopathy.

This clonotype was counted ten times or more. A clone one base away is much larger, so this may be a read error. The chain uses TRBV9 and TRBJ2-3; D gene uncertain. Germline CDR1 SGDLS, CDR2 YYNGEE. This CDR3 has 12 amino acids. The V gene lost 0 bases and the J gene lost 1 base, with 0 bases spanning the gap. CDR3: CASSVGTDTQYF. The CDR3 DNA reads as TGTGCCAGCAGCGTAGGCACAGATACGCAGTATTTT.

This clonotype was counted a few times. The chain joins TRBV29-1 to TRBJ1-2; 7 nucleotides agree with TRBD1. The V gene end was trimmed by 3 bases and the J gene end by 4 bases; junction bases not matched to a gene: 8. This CDR3 is 14 amino acids long. Per germline, CDR1 SQVTM and CDR2 ANQGSEA. This chain's CDR3 is CSVDGVGTAYGYTF. The DNA of the CDR3 is TGCAGCGTTGACGGGGTAGGGACAGCCTATGGCTACACCTTC.

This clonotype has at least ten counts. The chain recombines TRBV18 with TRBJ2-3, with a possible D match to TRBD1 (5 bases). Trimming pared 0 bases from V and 1 base from J, leaving 8 bases between. This CDR3 contains 15 residues. From germline, CDR1 is KGHSH and CDR2 LQKENI. The CDR3 DNA sequence: TGTGCCAGCTCACCACCGAGCAGGGGCACAGATACGCAGTATTTT. It translates to CASSPPSRGTDTQYF.

This sequence joins TRBV28 and TRBJ2-3; possibly TRBD1 for D (6 bases). CDR1 is MDHEN, CDR2 SYDVKM, per germline. V lost 5 bases and J lost 2, with 20 bases in between. The CDR3 totals 17 residues. CDR3 loop: CASSPGRPQGFTDTQYF. The CDR3, as DNA: TGTGCCAGCAGTCCAGGACGGCCCCAGGGGTTCACAGATACGCAGTATTTT.

Many counts were recorded for this clonotype. V is TRBV19 and J is TRBJ1-2; 9 bases match TRBD1. V dropped 6 bases and J dropped 3; count of bases not matched to a gene: 8. CDR3 size: 15 residues. Per germline, CDR1 LNHDA and CDR2 SQIVND (reference sequence). CDR3 nucleotides: TGTGCCAGTAGCTCCAAGGGACAGGGCTACTATGGCTACACCTTC. It codes for CASSSKGQGYYGYTF.

Ten or more counts support this clonotype. The gene calls are TRBV7-8 and TRBJ1-5; no reliable D call. The CDR3 length is 15 residues. The germline CDR1 and CDR2 sequences are SGHVS and FQNEAQ. The V end was cut by 2 bases, the J end by 2 bases, with 10 bases between. The DNA for the CDR3 is TGTGCCAGCAGCTTAAGTTCTCGCCGCAATCAGCCCCAGCATTTT. Protein product: CASSLSSRRNQPQHF.

This clonotype was seen more than once but under ten times. This chain joins TRBV6-2 or TRBV6-3 and TRBJ2-5, with TRBD1 as a possible D gene (5 bases). The CDR3 length is 13 residues. Germline V gene sequence: CDR1 MNHEY, CDR2 SVGEGT. V was trimmed by 8 bases and J by 2 bases, leaving 12 bases between them. The CDR3 loop is CASQRDRQETQYF. The CDR3 DNA reads as TGTGCCAGCCAACGAGACAGACAAGAGACCCAGTACTTC.

There are many counts of this clonotype. The V call is TRBV6-2 or TRBV6-3, the J call TRBJ1-5; D might be TRBD1 (5 bases). The CDR3 runs 16 residues. V was trimmed by 0 bases and J by 4 bases, leaving 13 bases between them. Germline loops: CDR1 MNHEY, CDR2 SVGEGT. Here the CDR3 DNA reads TGTGCCAGCAGTTACTCGAAATTGAGGGGAAATCAGCCCCAGCATTTT. Translated, it gives CASSYSKLRGNQPQHF.

The rearrangement joins TRBV6-5 to TRBJ2-7; tentatively, D is TRBD1 (8 bases). Germline V gene lookup returns CDR1 MNHEY and CDR2 SVGAGI. The germline V and J ends were trimmed by 2 bases and 5 bases, with 19 bases remaining between them. CDR3 size: 16 residues. The CDR3 DNA sequence: TGTGCCAGCAGTTACCGGCACAGGGGGGGCAGCCACGAGCAGTACTTC. It codes for CASSYRHRGGSHEQYF.

This clonotype was detected a few times. This could be a read error, since a much larger clone is one nucleotide away. This sequence joins TRBV20-1 and TRBJ2-5; the D gene is possibly TRBD2 (6 bases). The CDR3 extends over 12 amino acids. From germline, CDR1 is DFQATT and CDR2 SNEGSKA (reference sequence). V was clipped by 5 bases and J by 7 bases, with 14 bases between them. The CDR3 is CSAGGLGGTQYF. In nucleotides, the CDR3 is TGCAGTGCTGGGGGACTGGGGGGGACCCAGTACTTC.

The chain links TRBV2 to TRBJ1-2; D may be TRBD1 (5 bases). From germline, CDR1 is SNHLY and CDR2 FYNNEI. This CDR3 contains 15 residues. V gave up 6 bases and J gave up 5 bases, with 19 bases separating them. The CDR3 DNA reads as TGTGCCAGCAGAATCTCTAAACAGGTCTATTATGGCTACACCTTC. This sequence encodes CASRISKQVYYGYTF.

The sample holds many counts of this clonotype. This chain uses TRBV6-1 with TRBJ1-2, with D possibly TRBD1 on 6 matching bases. This CDR3 region has 16 residues. The V gene lost 2 bases and the J gene lost 4 bases, with 17 bases spanning the gap. Germline V lookup: CDR1 MNHNS, CDR2 SASEGT. The CDR3 loop reads CASSESQGTISYGYTF. In DNA, the CDR3 is TGTGCCAGCAGTGAAAGCCAGGGGACTATAAGCTATGGCTACACCTTC.

The CDR3 here is CASSRDRGPYGYTF. DNA of the CDR3: TGTGCCAGTAGTCGCGACAGGGGGCCCTATGGCTACACCTTC. The rearrangement joins TRBV7-8 to TRBJ1-2, with TRBD1 identical over 10 bases. CDR3 length: 14 amino acids. Losses at the gene ends were 9 bases for V and 4 bases for J; bases not matched to a gene: 8. Germline CDR1 is SGHVS and CDR2 is FQNEAQ.

In regard to this clonotype: The junction departs from the called germline gene at one end, perhaps through a read error. V usage is TRBV7-3 and J usage is TRBJ2-1, with TRBD2 matching 7 bases. CDR3 length: 15 residues. Germline CDR1 and CDR2: SGHTA and FQGTGA. As DNA, the CDR3 is TGTGCCAGCAGCCTAGCGGAGAGCTCCTACAACGAGCAGTTCTTC. Translation: CASSLAESSYNEQFF. Supplemented by reference TRBV7-3 and TRBJ2-1, the full variable domain reads GAGVSQTPSNKVTEKGKYVELRCDPISGHTALYWYRQSLGQGPEFLIYFQGTGAADDSGLPNDRFFAVRPEGSVSTLKIQRTERGDSAVYLCASSLAESSYNEQFFGPGTRLTVL.

This clonotype turned up a few times. This rearrangement joins TRBV6-1 to TRBJ1-1; D is perhaps TRBD1 (6 bases). CDR1 and CDR2 (germline): MNHNS, SASEGT. V lost 5 bases and J lost 6, with 34 bases in between. CDR3 length equals 20 residues. The CDR3 protein is CASSTRGGGGVGGSFAEAFF. For the CDR3, the DNA is TGTGCCAGCAGTACCCGGGGGGGGGGGGGAGTAGGGGGGAGCTTCGCTGAAGCTTTCTTT.

This chain connects TRBV7-2 to TRBJ2-1, with 9 positions matching TRBD2. V was clipped by 5 bases and J by 5 bases; unmatched bases: 10. Germline V CDR1 and CDR2: SGHTA, FQGNSA. The CDR3 has 16 amino acids. The CDR3 is CASSPSHSGGHNEQFF. The CDR3 nucleotides read TGTGCCAGCAGCCCATCCCATAGCGGGGGTCACAATGAGCAGTTCTTC.

The sample holds many counts of this clonotype. The V gene is TRBV18, the J gene TRBJ2-1; no reliable D call. The V end lost 2 bases, the J end lost 9 bases, and 11 bases lay between the germline ends. CDR1 KGHSH and CDR2 LQKENI come from the germline V gene. CDR3 size: 13 residues. The CDR3 loop is CASSPMGLGEQFF. The CDR3 DNA is TGTGCCAGCTCACCAATGGGTCTCGGTGAGCAGTTCTTC.

The CDR3 DNA reads as TGTGCCAGCAGCCACGGGGCGGGGAACACCGGGGAGCTGTTTTTT. Translation: CASSHGAGNTGELFF. The chain joins TRBV7-9 to TRBJ2-2; the D gene could be TRBD1 or TRBD2 (5 bases each). Looked up from germline, CDR1 is SEHNR and CDR2 is FQNEAQ (reference sequence). This CDR3 has 15 residues. The V end was cut by 5 bases, the J end by 1 base, with 11 bases between. Complete variable domain (other parts from reference TRBV7-9 and TRBJ2-2): DTGVSQNPRHKITKRGQNVTFRCDPISEHNRLYWYRQTLGQGPEFLTYFQNEAQLEKSRLLSDRFSAERPKGSFSTLEIQRTEQGDSAMYLCASSHGAGNTGELFFGEGSRLTVL.

The chain couples TRBV10-3 to TRBJ2-1, with TRBD2 as a possible D gene (5 bases). V dropped 6 bases and J dropped 0 bases, with 12 bases sitting between them. Germline-derived CDR1 and CDR2 are ENHRY and SYGVKD. The CDR3 covers 15 residues. CDR3 protein: CAIRAITSSYNEQFF. In DNA form, the CDR3 reads TGTGCCATCAGGGCTATTACTAGCTCCTACAATGAGCAGTTCTTC.

The table lists this clonotype with many counts. The chain uses TRBV7-2 and TRBJ1-5; 10 nucleotides agree with TRBD1. This CDR3 comprises 15 residues. V lost 2 bases and J lost 7; bases outside the gene matches: 5. The V gene's germline CDR1 is SGHTA and CDR2 FQGNSA. The CDR3 DNA follows: TGTGCCAGCAGCTTACAAGGGACAGGGGAGCAGCCCCAGCATTTT. This sequence encodes CASSLQGTGEQPQHF.

This chain links TRBV7-7 with TRBJ2-5; D gene uncertain. CDR3 length equals 16 residues. Germline V lookup: CDR1 SSHAT, CDR2 FNYEAQ (reference sequence). The ends were cut back, 5 bases at V and 0 bases at J, with 16 bases in the middle. The CDR3 DNA reads TGTGCCAGCAGCCAACGACAAAACCAGTACCAAGAGACCCAGTACTTC. Translation: CASSQRQNQYQETQYF.

The table lists this clonotype with many counts. One junction end does not reproduce the germline sequence, and a read error may be involved. This sequence joins TRBV11-2 and TRBJ2-1; no firm D call. CDR1 and CDR2 (germline): SGHAT, FQNNGV. The CDR3 is made up of 14 amino acids. The CDR3 protein is CASSPTTHYNEQLF. Written as DNA, the CDR3 is TGTGCCAGCAGCCCAACGACTCACTACAATGAGCAGCTCTTC. Full variable domain (outside the CDR3, taken from reference TRBV11-2 and TRBJ2-1): EAGVAQSPRYKIIEKRQSVAFWCNPISGHATLYWYQQILGQGPKLLIQFQNNGVVDDSQLPKDRFSAERLKGVDSTLKIQPAKLEDSAVYLCASSPTTHYNEQLFGPGTRLTVL.

This clonotype was seen repeatedly, ten times or more. The chain combines TRBV18 with TRBJ2-3, with D possibly being TRBD2 (5 bases). Germline CDR1 and CDR2: KGHSH and LQKENI. With 2 bases removed from V and 2 bases from J, the gap between germline ends came to 14 bases. The CDR3 has 16 amino acids. This CDR3 reads CASSPGLAGVTDTQYF. The CDR3, as DNA: TGTGCCAGCTCACCAGGTCTAGCTGGTGTCACAGATACGCAGTATTTT. Full variable domain (remainder filled in from reference TRBV18 and TRBJ2-3): NAGVMQNPRHLVRRRGQEARLRCSPMKGHSHVYWYRQLPEEGLKFMVYLQKENIIDESGMPKERFSAEFPKEGPSILRIQQVVRGDSAAYFCASSPGLAGVTDTQYFGPGTRLTVL.

This clonotype was recorded many times. The chain carries TRBV20-1 and TRBJ1-2; 9 positions agree with TRBD1. The CDR3 loop spans 13 amino acids. The J segment lost 9 bases and the V segment lost 1 base, leaving 6 bases of the junction unmatched. Germline values: CDR1 DFQATT, CDR2 SNEGSKA (reference sequence). Here the CDR3 DNA reads TGCAGTGCTAGAGGGGGGACAGGGTTGAGCTACACCTTC. Encoded protein: CSARGGTGLSYTF.

This clonotype was seen a handful of times. The chain has TRBV20-1 and TRBJ1-1; TRBD1 matches at 10 bases. The CDR3 runs to 16 residues. CDR1 is DFQATT and CDR2 is SNEGSKA in the germline V gene (reference sequence). Trimming removed 0 bases from V and 11 bases from J; junction bases left unmatched: 15. The CDR3 reads CSARDRGGTGERGAFF. CDR3 nucleotides: TGCAGTGCTAGAGATCGGGGGGGGACAGGGGAGCGGGGTGCTTTCTTT.

The chain carries TRBV28 and TRBJ2-3; 8 bases agree with TRBD1. CDR3 size: 15 residues. V shed 7 bases and J 2 bases; nucleotides not matched to a gene: 8. CDR1 is MDHEN, CDR2 SYDVKM, per germline. The CDR3 is CASKLTGATTDTQYF. The CDR3 nucleotides are TGTGCCAGCAAGCTGACAGGGGCCACCACAGATACGCAGTATTTT.

At least ten counts were recorded for this clonotype. The chain joins TRBV7-9 to TRBJ1-1; possible D gene TRBD1, 5 bases. The ends were cut back, 8 bases at V and 4 bases at J, with 17 bases in the middle. In germline, CDR1 is SEHNR, CDR2 FQNEAQ (reference sequence). The CDR3 contains 14 residues. CDR3 amino acids: CASGGKEGRTEAFF. Written as DNA, the CDR3 is TGTGCCAGCGGGGGGAAGGAGGGACGCACTGAAGCTTTCTTT.

This clonotype was recorded a few times. The chain has TRBV7-2 and TRBJ1-3, with 8 bases fitting TRBD1. This CDR3 is 16 amino acids long. Germline V gene sequence: CDR1 SGHTA, CDR2 FQGNSA. V was pared by 5 bases and J by 2 bases, with 8 bases of the junction left unmatched. The CDR3 reads CASSKLQGVTGNTIYF. In DNA form, the CDR3 reads TGTGCCAGCAGCAAACTACAGGGGGTAACTGGAAACACCATATATTTT.

The chain combines TRBV10-3 with TRBJ2-7, with TRBD2 matching over 7 bases. From germline, CDR1 is ENHRY and CDR2 SYGVKD. The J segment lost 3 bases and the V segment lost 3 bases, leaving 8 bases of the junction unmatched. This CDR3 is built from 15 residues. CDR3 sequence reads: CAISESSGALYEQYF. CDR3 in DNA: TGTGCCATCAGTGAATCAAGCGGGGCCCTCTACGAGCAGTACTTC.